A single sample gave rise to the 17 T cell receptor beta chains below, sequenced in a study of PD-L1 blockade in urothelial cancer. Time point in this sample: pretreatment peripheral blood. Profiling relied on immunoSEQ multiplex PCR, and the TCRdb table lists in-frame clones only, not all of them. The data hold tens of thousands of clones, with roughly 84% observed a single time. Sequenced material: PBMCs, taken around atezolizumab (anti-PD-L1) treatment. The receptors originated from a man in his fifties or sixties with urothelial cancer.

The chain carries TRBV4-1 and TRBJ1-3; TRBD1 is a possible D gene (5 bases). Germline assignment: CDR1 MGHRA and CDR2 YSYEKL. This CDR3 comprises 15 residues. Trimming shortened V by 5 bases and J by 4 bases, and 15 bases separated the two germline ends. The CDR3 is CASSSGGVIGNTIYF. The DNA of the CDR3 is TGCGCCAGCAGCAGCGGGGGAGTCATCGGAAACACCATATATTTT.

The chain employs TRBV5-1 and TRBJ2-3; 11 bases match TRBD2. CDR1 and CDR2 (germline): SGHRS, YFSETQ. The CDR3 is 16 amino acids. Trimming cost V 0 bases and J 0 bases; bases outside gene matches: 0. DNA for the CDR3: TGCGCCAGCAGCTTGGGACTAGCGGGGAGCACAGATACGCAGTATTTT. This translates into CASSLGLAGSTDTQYF.

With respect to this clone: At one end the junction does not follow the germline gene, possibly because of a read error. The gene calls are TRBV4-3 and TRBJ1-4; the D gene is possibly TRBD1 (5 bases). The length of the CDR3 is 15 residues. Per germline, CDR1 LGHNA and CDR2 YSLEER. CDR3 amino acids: CASSKDGGFNEKLFF. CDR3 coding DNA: TGCGCCAGCAGCAAAGATGGGGGGTTTAATGAAAAACTGTTTTTT.

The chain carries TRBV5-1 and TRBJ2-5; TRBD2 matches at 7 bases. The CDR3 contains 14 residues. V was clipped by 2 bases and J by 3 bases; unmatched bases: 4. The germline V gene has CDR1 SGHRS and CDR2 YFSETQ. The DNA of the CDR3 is TGCGCCAGCAGCTTAGTGGGGGGGGAAGAGACCCAGTACTTC. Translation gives CASSLVGGEETQYF.

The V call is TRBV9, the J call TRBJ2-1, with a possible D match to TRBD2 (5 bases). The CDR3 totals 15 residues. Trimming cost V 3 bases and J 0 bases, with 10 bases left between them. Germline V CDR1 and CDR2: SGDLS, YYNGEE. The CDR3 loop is CASSERIVSYNEQFF. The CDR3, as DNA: TGTGCCAGCAGCGAGCGGATAGTCTCCTACAATGAGCAGTTCTTC.

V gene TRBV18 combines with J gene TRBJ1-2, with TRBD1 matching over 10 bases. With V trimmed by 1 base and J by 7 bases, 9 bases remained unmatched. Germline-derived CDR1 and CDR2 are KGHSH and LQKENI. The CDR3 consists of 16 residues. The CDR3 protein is CASSPLAGQGESGYTF. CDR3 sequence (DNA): TGTGCCAGCTCACCACTCGCCGGACAGGGGGAGAGTGGCTACACCTTC.

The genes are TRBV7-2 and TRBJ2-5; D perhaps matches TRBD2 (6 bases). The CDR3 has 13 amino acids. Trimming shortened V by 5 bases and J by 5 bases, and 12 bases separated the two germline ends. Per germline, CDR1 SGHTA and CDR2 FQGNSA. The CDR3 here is CASSALEGETQYF. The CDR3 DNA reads TGTGCCAGCAGCGCCCTGGAGGGCGAGACCCAGTACTTC. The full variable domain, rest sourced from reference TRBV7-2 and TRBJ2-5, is GAGVSQSPSNKVTEKGKDVELRCDPISGHTALYWYRQSLGQGLEFLIYFQGNSAPDKSGLPSDRFSAERTGGSVSTLTIQRTQQEDSAVYLCASSALEGETQYFGPGTRLLVL.

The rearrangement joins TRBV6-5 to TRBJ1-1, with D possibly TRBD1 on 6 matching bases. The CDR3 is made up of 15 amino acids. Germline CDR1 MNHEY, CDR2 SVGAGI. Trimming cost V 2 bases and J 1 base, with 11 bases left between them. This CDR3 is CASSYDRIKNTEAFF. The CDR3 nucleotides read TGTGCCAGCAGTTACGACAGGATAAAGAACACTGAAGCTTTCTTT.

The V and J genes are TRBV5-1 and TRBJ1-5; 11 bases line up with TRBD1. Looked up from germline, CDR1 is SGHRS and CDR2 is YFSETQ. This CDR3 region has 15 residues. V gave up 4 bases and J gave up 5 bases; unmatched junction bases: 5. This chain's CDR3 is CASSRGTGGYQPQHF. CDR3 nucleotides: TGCGCCAGCAGCCGAGGGACAGGGGGATATCAGCCCCAGCATTTT.

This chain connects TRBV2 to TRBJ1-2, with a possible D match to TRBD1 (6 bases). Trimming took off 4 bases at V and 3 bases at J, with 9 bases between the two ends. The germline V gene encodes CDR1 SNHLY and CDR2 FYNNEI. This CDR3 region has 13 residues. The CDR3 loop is CASSGGGDYGYTF. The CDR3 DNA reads TGTGCCAGCAGTGGAGGGGGGGACTATGGCTACACCTTC.

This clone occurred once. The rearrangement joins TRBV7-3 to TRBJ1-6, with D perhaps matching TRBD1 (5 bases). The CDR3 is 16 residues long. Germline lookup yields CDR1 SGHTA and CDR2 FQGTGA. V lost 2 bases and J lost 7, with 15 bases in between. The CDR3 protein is CASSLQAGGFNSPLHF. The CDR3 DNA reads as TGTGCCAGCAGCTTACAGGCCGGGGGTTTCAATTCACCCCTCCACTTT.

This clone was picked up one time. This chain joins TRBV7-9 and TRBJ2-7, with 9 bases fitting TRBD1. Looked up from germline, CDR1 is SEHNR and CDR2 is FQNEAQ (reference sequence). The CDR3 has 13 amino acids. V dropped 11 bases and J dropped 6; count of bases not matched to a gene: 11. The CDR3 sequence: CAYARTGDAEQYF. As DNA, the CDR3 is TGTGCCTACGCCCGGACAGGGGATGCCGAGCAGTACTTC.

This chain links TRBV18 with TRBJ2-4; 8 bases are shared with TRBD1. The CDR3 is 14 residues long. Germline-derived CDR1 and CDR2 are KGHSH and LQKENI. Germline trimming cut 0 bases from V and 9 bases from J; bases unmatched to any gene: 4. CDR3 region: CASSPPSGGGIQYF. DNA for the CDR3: TGTGCCAGCTCACCACCGTCAGGGGGCGGCATTCAGTACTTC.

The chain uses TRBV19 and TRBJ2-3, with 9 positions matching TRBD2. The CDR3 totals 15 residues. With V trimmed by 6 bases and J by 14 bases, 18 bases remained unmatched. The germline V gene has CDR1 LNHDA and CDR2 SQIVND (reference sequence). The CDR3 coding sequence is TGTGCCAGTAGCCCAGGACTAGCGAAGGGCCTGACTGGGTATTTT. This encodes CASSPGLAKGLTGYF.

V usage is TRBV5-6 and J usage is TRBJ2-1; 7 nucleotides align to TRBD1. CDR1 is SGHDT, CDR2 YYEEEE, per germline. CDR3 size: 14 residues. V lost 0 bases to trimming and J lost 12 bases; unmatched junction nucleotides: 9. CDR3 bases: TGTGCCAGCAGCTTGGGAGGGGGCTCCTTCGGGCAGTTCTTC. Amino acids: CASSLGGGSFGQFF.

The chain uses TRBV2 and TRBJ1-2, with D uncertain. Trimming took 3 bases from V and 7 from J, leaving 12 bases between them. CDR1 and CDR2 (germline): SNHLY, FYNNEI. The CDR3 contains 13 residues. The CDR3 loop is CASSEWQNGGYTF. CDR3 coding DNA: TGTGCCAGCAGTGAGTGGCAGAATGGTGGCTACACCTTC.

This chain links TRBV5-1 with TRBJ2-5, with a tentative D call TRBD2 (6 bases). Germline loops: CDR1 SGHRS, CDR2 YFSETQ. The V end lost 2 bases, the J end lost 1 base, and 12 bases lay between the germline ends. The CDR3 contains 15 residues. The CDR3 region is CASSLLSGVQETQYF. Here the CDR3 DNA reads TGCGCCAGCAGCTTATTGTCGGGGGTCCAAGAGACCCAGTACTTC.